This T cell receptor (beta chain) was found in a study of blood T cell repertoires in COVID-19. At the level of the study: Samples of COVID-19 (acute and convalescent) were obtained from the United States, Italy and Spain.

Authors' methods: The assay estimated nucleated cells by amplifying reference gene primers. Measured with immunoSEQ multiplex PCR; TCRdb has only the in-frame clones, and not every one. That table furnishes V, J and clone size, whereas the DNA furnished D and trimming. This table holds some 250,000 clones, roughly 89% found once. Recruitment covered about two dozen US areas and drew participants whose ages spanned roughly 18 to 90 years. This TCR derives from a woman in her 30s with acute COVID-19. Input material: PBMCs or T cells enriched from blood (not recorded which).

The chain's CDR3 is CASSFSLADGYTF. CDR3 sequence (DNA): TGTGCCAGCAGTTTCTCTTTAGCCGATGGCTACACCTTC. The genes are TRBV28 and TRBJ1-2; D is ambiguous. CDR1 MDHEN and CDR2 SYDVKM come from the germline V gene. V lost 3 bases and J 6 bases, leaving 11 bases between the germline ends. CDR3 size: 13 residues.